The 22 T cell receptor beta chains presented below share a single source sample, sequenced in a study of blood T cell repertoires in COVID-19. Using immunoSEQ multiplex PCR, the repertoire was profiled, and TCRdb retains in-frame clones only, with some absent. This sample carries approximately 250,000 clones, 70% to 90% of them seen once, and the ten largest clones take about 2.3%. Sequencing was carried out using PBMCs or T cells enriched from blood (not recorded which). Receptor source: a woman aged 40 to 50 with acute COVID-19.

The chain employs TRBV7-2 and TRBJ1-2, with 8 positions matching TRBD1. The germline CDR1 and CDR2 sequences are SGHTA and FQGNSA. V was clipped by 1 base and J by 4 bases; unmatched bases: 2. This CDR3 comprises 14 residues. This CDR3 reads CASSLGTGTYGYTF. The CDR3 DNA reads TGTGCCAGCAGCTTAGGGACAGGGACCTATGGCTACACCTTC.

The chain employs TRBV29-1 and TRBJ1-1; D remains unclear. V dropped 6 bases and J dropped 0 bases, with 11 bases sitting between them. Germline V gene sequence: CDR1 SQVTM, CDR2 ANQGSEA. The CDR3 covers 13 residues. The chain's CDR3 is CSVMTILNTEAFF. CDR3 in DNA: TGCAGCGTGATGACAATTTTGAACACTGAAGCTTTCTTT.

The genes are TRBV21-1 and TRBJ2-7; TRBD1 was called by the table and not checked on the DNA. TRBV21-1 counts as a pseudogene. The CDR3 runs 17 residues. The CDR3 coding sequence is TGTGCCAGCAGCAAAGGCCAACCGGGACAGGGTTATGACGAGCAGTACGTC. This encodes CASSKGQPGQGYDEQYV.

The chain has TRBV4-3 and TRBJ1-6; D is unresolved. This CDR3 has 17 residues. Germline V CDR1 and CDR2: LGHNA, YSLEER. Trimming left V 4 bases short and J 5 bases short, with 18 bases between. This CDR3 is CASSPTDYDGDNSPLHF. CDR3 sequence (DNA): TGCGCCAGCAGCCCGACCGATTACGACGGAGATAATTCACCCCTCCACTTT.

This rearrangement joins TRBV5-1 to TRBJ1-1; tentative D call: TRBD1 (6 bases). The germline CDR1 and CDR2 sequences are SGHRS and YFSETQ. The CDR3 loop spans 13 amino acids. Trimming pared 0 bases from V and 5 bases from J, leaving 8 bases between. CDR3 amino acids: CASSLGGLTEAFF. In nucleotides, the CDR3 is TGCGCCAGCAGCTTGGGGGGGCTTACTGAAGCTTTCTTT.

The CDR3 spells CASSMTGLSSYEQYF. Written as DNA, the CDR3 is TGTGCCAGCAGCATGACGGGATTAAGCTCCTACGAGCAGTACTTC. The rearrangement links TRBV2 to TRBJ2-7, with D possibly being TRBD2 (5 bases). In germline, CDR1 is SNHLY, CDR2 FYNNEI. Between the trimmed V and J ends, which lost 6 bases and 0 bases, there was a span of 15 bases. CDR3 size: 15 residues. The full variable domain, with the rest looked up from reference TRBV2 and TRBJ2-7, is EPEVTQTPSHQVTQMGQEVILRCVPISNHLYFYWYRQILGQKVEFLVSFYNNEISEKSEIFDDQFSVERPDGSNFTLKIRSTKLEDSAMYFCASSMTGLSSYEQYFGPGTRLTVT.

This sequence joins TRBV10-1 and TRBJ2-3, with TRBD1 as a possible D gene (6 bases). The CDR3 loop spans 15 amino acids. The germline V and J ends were trimmed by 2 bases and 4 bases, with 13 bases remaining between them. The germline V gene has CDR1 WNHNN and CDR2 SYGVQD (reference sequence). CDR3 in amino acids: CASSETRGGPDTQYF. The CDR3 DNA reads TGCGCCAGCAGTGAGACCAGGGGTGGTCCAGATACGCAGTATTTT.

This chain connects TRBV18 to TRBJ1-1; no reliable D call. V lost 2 bases, J lost 2 bases, and 6 bases lay in between. Germline V lookup: CDR1 KGHSH, CDR2 LQKENI. This CDR3 region has 13 residues. The CDR3 DNA reads TGTGCCAGCTCACCATGGAGAAACACTGAAGCTTTCTTT. The encoded protein is CASSPWRNTEAFF.

V gene TRBV29-1 combines with J gene TRBJ2-7; D is possibly TRBD2 (7 bases). This CDR3 contains 12 residues. Per germline, CDR1 SQVTM and CDR2 ANQGSEA. The DNA of the CDR3 is TGCCCCGAGGGGGGGGAGCCCTACGAGCAGTACGTC. This gives the protein CPEGGEPYEQYV.

This clone was detected a few times. The genes are TRBV6-2 or TRBV6-3 and TRBJ2-5; D not resolved. The CDR3 is made up of 12 amino acids. Trimming left V 3 bases short and J 2 bases short, with 4 bases between. From germline, CDR1 is MNHEY and CDR2 SVGEGT. As DNA, the CDR3 is TGTGCCAGCAGTTATCTTCAAGAGACCCAGTACTTC. Its translation is CASSYLQETQYF.

The chain carries TRBV29-1 and TRBJ1-1, with D unclear. The CDR3 runs 12 residues. Germline V gives CDR1 SQVTM, CDR2 ANQGSEA. Trimming cost V 6 bases and J 7 bases, with 15 bases left between them. The CDR3 is CSVIPLGVEAFF. The CDR3 DNA follows: TGCAGCGTCATCCCCCTAGGCGTTGAAGCTTTCTTT. The full variable domain, completed using reference TRBV29-1 and TRBJ1-1, is SAVISQKPSRDICQRGTSLTIQCQVDSQVTMMFWYRQQPGQSLTLIATANQGSEATYESGFVIDKFPISRPNLTFSTLTVSNMSPEDSSIYLCSVIPLGVEAFFGQGTRLTVV.

The J gene is TRBJ1-6, the V gene TRBV5-1; 11 bases align to TRBD1. J gave up 2 bases and V 4 bases, and 2 bases lay outside the gene matches. The V gene's germline CDR1 is SGHRS and CDR2 YFSETQ. There are 16 residues in the CDR3. The CDR3 here is CASSLGQGAYNSPLHF. CDR3 nucleotide sequence: TGCGCCAGCAGCCTGGGACAGGGGGCCTATAATTCACCCCTCCACTTT.

This chain links TRBV7-2 with TRBJ1-1; perhaps TRBD1 as D (6 bases). The CDR3 runs to 16 residues. Deletions cut 0 bases from V and 5 bases from J, with 16 bases between. Per the germline V gene, CDR1 is SGHTA and CDR2 is FQGNSA. The DNA for the CDR3 is TGTGCCAGCAGCTTAGCTGGAAGGGGGTTGCGGACTGAAGCTTTCTTT. Protein: CASSLAGRGLRTEAFF.

This chain connects TRBV9 to TRBJ2-1; D may be TRBD2 (6 bases). V lost 0 bases, J lost 9 bases, and 13 bases lay in between. This CDR3 spans 14 amino acids. The germline V gene encodes CDR1 SGDLS and CDR2 YYNGEE. The DNA for the CDR3 is TGTGCCAGCAGCGTAGTGGCGGGGATCGGTGAGCAGTTCTTC. Its protein is CASSVVAGIGEQFF. Based on the CDR3 plus reference TRBV9 and TRBJ2-1, the full variable domain is DSGVTQTPKHLITATGQRVTLRCSPRSGDLSVYWYQQSLDQGLQFLIQYYNGEERAKGNILERFSAQQFPDLHSELNLSSLELGDSALYFCASSVVAGIGEQFFGPGTRLTVL.

The rearrangement links TRBV20-1 to TRBJ1-2; no clear D. Germline V gene sequence: CDR1 DFQATT, CDR2 SNEGSKA (reference sequence). The CDR3 extends over 14 amino acids. V lost 3 bases to trimming and J lost 5 bases, with 16 bases between them. The CDR3 coding sequence is TGCAGTGCTAGTCCTCAAGCGGGTTCATATGGCTACACCTTC. This encodes CSASPQAGSYGYTF.

The chain carries TRBV5-1 and TRBJ2-1, with 8 bases aligning to TRBD2. There are 14 residues in the CDR3. The V gene end was trimmed by 2 bases and the J gene end by 10 bases; junction bases not matched to a gene: 8. Germline CDR1 reads SGHRS; CDR2 reads YFSETQ. The chain's CDR3 is CASSFGAGAGEQFF. As DNA, the CDR3 is TGCGCCAGCAGCTTTGGAGCGGGGGCCGGCGAGCAGTTCTTC.

This chain connects TRBV30 to TRBJ1-6; no reliable D call. This CDR3 comprises 15 residues. V lost 5 bases and J lost 10, with 21 bases in between. The germline gives CDR1 GTSNPN, CDR2 SVGIG (reference sequence). CDR3 nucleotide sequence: TGTGCCTGGGGAATACACGGGGTCCCGGGGTCACCCCTCCACTTT. Its translation is CAWGIHGVPGSPLHF.

The chain carries TRBV9 and TRBJ2-1; the D gene is possibly TRBD1 (6 bases). The V end lost 0 bases, the J end lost 6 bases, and 19 bases lay between the germline ends. Per germline, CDR1 SGDLS and CDR2 YYNGEE. The length of the CDR3 is 17 residues. The CDR3 DNA follows: TGTGCCAGCAGCGTAGAGTATTGGGCAGGGGCTGGCAATGAGCAGTTCTTC. This translates into CASSVEYWAGAGNEQFF.

The rearrangement joins TRBV10-1 to TRBJ2-3; TRBD1 is a possible D gene (6 bases). Trimming shortened V by 4 bases and J by 2 bases, and 16 bases separated the two germline ends. CDR3 length: 16 residues. Per the germline V gene, CDR1 is WNHNN and CDR2 is SYGVQD (reference sequence). The CDR3 DNA follows: TGCGCCAGCAGTGGGGTGCAGGACAGCGCCACAGATACGCAGTATTTT. Its translation is CASSGVQDSATDTQYF.

This chain joins TRBV6-1 and TRBJ2-1, with D possibly matching TRBD1 (6 bases). The V gene lost 3 bases and the J gene lost 10 bases, with 16 bases spanning the gap. The V gene's germline CDR1 is MNHNS and CDR2 SASEGT. The CDR3 totals 14 residues. CDR3 coding DNA: TGTGCCAGCAGTGATCACAGGGTAAACGGCGAGCAGTTCTTC. Amino acids: CASSDHRVNGEQFF.

CDR3 loop: CASSALSGSEQFF. The CDR3 nucleotides read TGCGCCAGCAGTGCCCTTAGCGGTTCTGAGCAGTTCTTC. This chain connects TRBV10-2 to TRBJ2-1, with a possible D match to TRBD2 (6 bases). CDR1 is WSHSY and CDR2 is SAAADI in the germline V gene. The ends were cut back, 4 bases at V and 9 bases at J, with 13 bases in the middle. There are 13 residues in the CDR3.

V gene TRBV2 combines with J gene TRBJ2-7, with 8 nucleotides matching TRBD2. The trim removed 1 base at V and 2 bases at J, leaving 4 bases unmatched. CDR1 is SNHLY and CDR2 is FYNNEI in the germline V gene. The CDR3 has 15 amino acids. The DNA for the CDR3 is TGTGCCAGCAGTGAAGAGATTAGCGGGGCCTACGAGCAGTACGTC. This gives the protein CASSEEISGAYEQYV.